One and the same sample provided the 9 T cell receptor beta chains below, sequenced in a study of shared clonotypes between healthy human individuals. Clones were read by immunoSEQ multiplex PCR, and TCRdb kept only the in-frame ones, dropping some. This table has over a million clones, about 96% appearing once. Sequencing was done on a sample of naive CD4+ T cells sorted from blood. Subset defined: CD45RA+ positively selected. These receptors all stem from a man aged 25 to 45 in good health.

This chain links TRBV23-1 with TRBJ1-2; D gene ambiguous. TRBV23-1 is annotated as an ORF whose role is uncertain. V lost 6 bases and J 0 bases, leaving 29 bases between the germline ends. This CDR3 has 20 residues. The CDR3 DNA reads TGCGCCAGCAGGCCGCGACCGAAGGGATATAGTTCTGGAGCTAACTATGGCTACACCTTC. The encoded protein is CASRPRPKGYSSGANYGYTF.

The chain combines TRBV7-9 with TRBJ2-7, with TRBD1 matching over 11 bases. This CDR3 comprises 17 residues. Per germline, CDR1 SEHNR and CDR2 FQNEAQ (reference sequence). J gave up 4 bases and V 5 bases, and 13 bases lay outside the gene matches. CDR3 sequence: CASSPYPPGQGVYEQYF. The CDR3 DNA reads TGTGCCAGCAGCCCGTACCCCCCGGGACAGGGGGTATACGAGCAGTACTTC.

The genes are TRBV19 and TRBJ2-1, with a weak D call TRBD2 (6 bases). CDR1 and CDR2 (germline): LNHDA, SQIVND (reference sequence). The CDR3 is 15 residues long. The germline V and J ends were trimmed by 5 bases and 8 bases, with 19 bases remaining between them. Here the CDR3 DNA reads TGTGCCAGTAGTCCCCGGCAGCGGTCGGGGGATGAGCAGTTCTTC. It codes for CASSPRQRSGDEQFF.

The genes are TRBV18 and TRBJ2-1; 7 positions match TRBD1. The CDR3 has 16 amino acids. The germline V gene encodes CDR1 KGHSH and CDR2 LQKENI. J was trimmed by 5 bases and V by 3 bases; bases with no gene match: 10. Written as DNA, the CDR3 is TGTGCCAGCTCACCTCTCCGGGACAGATCAAACAATGAGCAGTTCTTC. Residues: CASSPLRDRSNNEQFF.

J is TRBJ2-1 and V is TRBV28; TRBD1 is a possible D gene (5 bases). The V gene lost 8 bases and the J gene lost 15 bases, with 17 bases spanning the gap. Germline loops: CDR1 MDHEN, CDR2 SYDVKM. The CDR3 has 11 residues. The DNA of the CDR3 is TGTGCCAGCCAGTCTAGGGGTCTGGGGTTCTTC. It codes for CASQSRGLGFF.

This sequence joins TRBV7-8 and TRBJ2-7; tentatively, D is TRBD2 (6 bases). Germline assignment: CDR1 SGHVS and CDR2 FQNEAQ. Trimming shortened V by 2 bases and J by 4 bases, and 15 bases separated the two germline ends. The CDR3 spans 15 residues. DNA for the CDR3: TGTGCCAGCAGCTTACGGCGGGAACTCCTGTACGAGCAGTACTTC. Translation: CASSLRRELLYEQYF.

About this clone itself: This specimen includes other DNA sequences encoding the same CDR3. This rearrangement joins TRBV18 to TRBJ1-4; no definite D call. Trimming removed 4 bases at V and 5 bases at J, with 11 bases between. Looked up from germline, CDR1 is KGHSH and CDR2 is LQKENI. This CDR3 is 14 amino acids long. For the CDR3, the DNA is TGTGCCAGCTCACTTGGCGCCGTCAATGAAAAACTGTTTTTT. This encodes CASSLGAVNEKLFF. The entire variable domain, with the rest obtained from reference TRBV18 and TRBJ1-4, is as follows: NAGVMQNPRHLVRRRGQEARLRCSPMKGHSHVYWYRQLPEEGLKFMVYLQKENIIDESGMPKERFSAEFPKEGPSILRIQQVVRGDSAAYFCASSLGAVNEKLFFGSGTQLSVL.

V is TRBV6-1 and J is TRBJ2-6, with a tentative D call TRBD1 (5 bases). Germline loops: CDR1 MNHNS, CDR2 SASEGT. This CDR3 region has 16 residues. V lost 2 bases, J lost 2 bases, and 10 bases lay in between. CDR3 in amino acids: CASSELAGTGANVLTF. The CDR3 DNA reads TGTGCCAGCAGTGAATTGGCAGGGACTGGGGCCAACGTCCTGACTTTC.

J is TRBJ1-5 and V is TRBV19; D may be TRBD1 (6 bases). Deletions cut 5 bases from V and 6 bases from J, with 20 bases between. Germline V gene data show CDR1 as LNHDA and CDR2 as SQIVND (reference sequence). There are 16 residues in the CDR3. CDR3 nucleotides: TGTGCCAGTAGTCCTAAATTACAGGGCTTTTTTCAGCCCCAGCATTTT. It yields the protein CASSPKLQGFFQPQHF.